This T cell receptor (beta chain) was sequenced for a study of T-cell reconstitution after alpha-beta-depleted transplantation in children. Study-wide findings and caveats: Approximately two months post-transplant, alpha-beta T cells reportedly originated from several hundred expanded graft clones. T-cell counts and diversity at one year post-transplant came mainly from newly produced T cells.

This clonotype occurred once. Its specificity is not known. A much larger clone sits a single nucleotide away, making a read error possible. Looked up from germline, CDR1 is DFQATT and CDR2 is SNEGSKA (reference sequence). The CDR3 contains 15 residues. The library targeted TCRbeta and was prepared with unique molecular identifiers. TCRdb reprocessed the PCR reads with MiXCR, giving one entry per CDR3 protein. The sample includes some 200,000 distinct CDR3 sequences, about 7% of them seen just once. This TCR derives from a boy between 2 and 10 years old with acute lymphoblastic leukemia, due to receive a stem cell transplant. The chain is built from TRBV20-1 and TRBJ1-3; 10 bases line up with TRBD1. Source: PBMCs, taken before TCRalphabeta/CD19-depleted stem cell transplant. The CDR3 sequence: CCANPPGQGINTIYF. The CDR3 region has the DNA TGCTGTGCTAACCCCCCGGGACAGGGGATAAACACCATATATTTT.